This T cell receptor beta chain was found in a study of T cell changes during pregnancy in multiple sclerosis. V was pared by 5 bases and J by 5 bases, with 9 bases of the junction left unmatched. Germline CDR1 reads LNHDA; CDR2 reads SQIVND (reference sequence). This CDR3 is 16 amino acids long. Assay: immunoSEQ multiplex PCR; the TCRdb copy retains only in-frame clones and omits some. The sample has about 57,000 clones, less than 95% seen once; the top ten hold 3% to 4%. This TCR came from a female donor in good health, enrolled as a control in a pregnancy study. The chain has TRBV19 and TRBJ2-7; 13 bases fit TRBD2. This sample comprised peripheral blood, obtained after pregnancy. CDR3 bases: TGTGCCAGTAGTTCCAGGACTAGCGGGAGCGTCGACGAGCAGTACTTC. It codes for CASSSRTSGSVDEQYF. Full variable domain (remainder filled in from reference TRBV19 and TRBJ2-7): DGGITQSPKYLFRKEGQNVTLSCEQNLNHDAMYWYRQDPGQGLRLIYYSQIVNDFQKGDIAEGYSVSREKKESFPLTVTSAQKNPTAFYLCASSSRTSGSVDEQYFGPGTRLTVT.